The subject of this entry is one T cell receptor beta chain. This entry comes from a study of shared T cell receptors in the human thymus. TCRdb keeps only in-frame clones here, not all; method: immunoSEQ multiplex PCR. The sample has hundreds of thousands of clones, more than 75% seen once. The CDR3 contains 15 residues. Trimming removed 4 bases from V and 6 bases from J; junction bases left unmatched: 6. Germline lookup yields CDR1 SGDLS and CDR2 YYNGEE. The same specimen was also included in a second study, on human thymus T cells. As that report states: Healthy Finnish infants undergoing corrective surgery for congenital heart defects were the donors.

The source material was thymocytes. This TCR came from a boy under three years old with a congenital heart defect. The chain uses TRBV9 and TRBJ2-1; TRBD2 matches 11 bases. CDR3 sequence reads: CASSRTSGSLNEQFF. The CDR3 bases are TGTGCCAGCAGCAGAACTAGCGGGAGTCTCAATGAGCAGTTCTTC.